Below, one T cell receptor (beta chain) is given with its context. The data belong to a study of cytomegalovirus exposure and HLA in healthy donors. V shed 5 bases and J shed 8 bases, with 18 bases lying between them. This CDR3 contains 14 residues. Germline V lookup: CDR1 SEHNR, CDR2 FQNEAQ (reference sequence). The PCR was carried out with 60 Vbeta primers and 13 Jbeta primers. Some clones are missing from TCRdb's copy, which holds only in-frame ones; the method was immunoSEQ multiplex PCR. The table includes about 130,000 clones, approximately 78% detected once. This TCR derives from a woman in her 40s in good health and CMV-seropositive. Sequences were obtained from PBMCs. The V gene is TRBV7-9, the J gene TRBJ1-2; tentative D call: TRBD1 (6 bases). The CDR3 is CASSSGRGAAGYTF. The CDR3 DNA reads as TGTGCCAGCAGCAGCGGGAGGGGGGCCGCGGGCTACACCTTC. Full variable domain (outside the CDR3, taken from reference TRBV7-9 and TRBJ1-2): DTGVSQNPRHKITKRGQNVTFRCDPISEHNRLYWYRQTLGQGPEFLTYFQNEAQLEKSRLLSDRFSAERPKGSFSTLEIQRTEQGDSAMYLCASSSGRGAAGYTFGSGTRLTVV.